A single T cell receptor (beta chain) is shown here with its context. The data were taken from a study of blood T cell repertoires in COVID-19. Study background: The samples span acute and convalescent COVID-19 from the United States, Italy and Spain. PBMCs, B-cell-depleted T cells, or T cells were the source of the cDNA or gDNA that made up the material.

In the study's own analysis: Amplification with reference gene primers provided the estimates of nucleated cell counts. Measured with immunoSEQ multiplex PCR; TCRdb has only the in-frame clones, and not every one. Clonal size and the V and J genes are those of that table, whereas D and trimming came from the DNA. This sample has approximately 150,000 clones, with roughly 90% found just once. Germline assignment: CDR1 SGHRS and CDR2 YFSETQ. V shed 9 bases, J shed 3 bases, and the junction held 8 bases outside the gene matches. The CDR3 spans 15 residues. The origin of this receptor is a human donor in a cohort sampled during active COVID-19. Source material: peripheral blood. The V gene is TRBV5-1, the J gene TRBJ1-4, with 10 bases aligning to TRBD1. For the CDR3, the DNA is TGCGCCACCAAAAGGGGACAGGGGCCTAATGAAAAACTGTTTTTT. Amino acid sequence: CATKRGQGPNEKLFF.